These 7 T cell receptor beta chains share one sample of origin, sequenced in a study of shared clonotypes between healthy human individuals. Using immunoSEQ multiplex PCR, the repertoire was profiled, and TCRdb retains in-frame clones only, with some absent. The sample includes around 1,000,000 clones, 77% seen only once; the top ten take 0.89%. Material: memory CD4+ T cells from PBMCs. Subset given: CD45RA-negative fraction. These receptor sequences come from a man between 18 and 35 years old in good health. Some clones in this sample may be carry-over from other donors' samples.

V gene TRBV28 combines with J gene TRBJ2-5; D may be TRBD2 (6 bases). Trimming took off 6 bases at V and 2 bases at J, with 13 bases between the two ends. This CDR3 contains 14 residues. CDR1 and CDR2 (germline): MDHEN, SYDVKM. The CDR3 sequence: CASRRGRWQETQYF. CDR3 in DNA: TGTGCCAGCAGACGAGGGAGGTGGCAAGAGACCCAGTACTTC.

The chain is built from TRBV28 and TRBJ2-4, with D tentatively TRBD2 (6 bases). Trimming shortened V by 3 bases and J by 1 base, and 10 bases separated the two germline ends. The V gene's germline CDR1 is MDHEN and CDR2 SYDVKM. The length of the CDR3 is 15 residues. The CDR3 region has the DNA TGTGCCAGCAGTTTCGGGGGAAGCGCCAAAAACATTCAGTACTTC. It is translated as CASSFGGSAKNIQYF.

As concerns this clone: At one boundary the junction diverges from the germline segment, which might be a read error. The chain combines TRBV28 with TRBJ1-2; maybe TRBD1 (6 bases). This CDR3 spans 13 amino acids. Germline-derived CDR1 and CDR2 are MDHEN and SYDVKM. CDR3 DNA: TGTGCCAGCACTTTACGGGGGGCCGGTGGCTACACCTTC. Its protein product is CASTLRGAGGYTF.

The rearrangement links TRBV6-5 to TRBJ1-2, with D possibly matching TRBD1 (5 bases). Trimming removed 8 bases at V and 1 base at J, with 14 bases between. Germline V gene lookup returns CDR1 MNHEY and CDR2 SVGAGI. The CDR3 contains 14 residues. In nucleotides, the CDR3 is TGTGCCAGCTGCCGGGACGTACTTAACTATGGCTACACCTTC. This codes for CASCRDVLNYGYTF.

This CDR3 reads CASSPDGALNEQYF. Here the CDR3 DNA reads TGTGCCAGCTCACCGGATGGGGCCTTGAACGAGCAGTACTTC. V gene TRBV18 combines with J gene TRBJ2-7; TRBD1 might be the D (5 bases). The CDR3 sequence is 14 residues long. V was cut by 3 bases and J by 5 bases, with 14 bases left in between. Per the germline V gene, CDR1 is KGHSH and CDR2 is LQKENI.

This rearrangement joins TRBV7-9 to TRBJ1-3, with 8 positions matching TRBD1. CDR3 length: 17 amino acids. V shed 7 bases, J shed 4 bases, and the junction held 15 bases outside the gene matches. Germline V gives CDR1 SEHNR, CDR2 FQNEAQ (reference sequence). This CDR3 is CASTQEGRGLSGNTIYF. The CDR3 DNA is TGTGCCAGCACCCAAGAGGGCAGGGGGCTGTCAGGAAACACCATATATTTT. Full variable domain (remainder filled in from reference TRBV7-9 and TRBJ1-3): DTGVSQNPRHKITKRGQNVTFRCDPISEHNRLYWYRQTLGQGPEFLTYFQNEAQLEKSRLLSDRFSAERPKGSFSTLEIQRTEQGDSAMYLCASTQEGRGLSGNTIYFGEGSWLTVV.

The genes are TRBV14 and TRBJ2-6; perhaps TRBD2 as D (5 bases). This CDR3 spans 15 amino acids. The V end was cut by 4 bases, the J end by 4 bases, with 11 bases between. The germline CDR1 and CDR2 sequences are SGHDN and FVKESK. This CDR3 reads CASSPMLAGANVLTF. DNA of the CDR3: TGTGCCAGCAGCCCCATGCTAGCCGGGGCCAACGTCCTGACTTTC.